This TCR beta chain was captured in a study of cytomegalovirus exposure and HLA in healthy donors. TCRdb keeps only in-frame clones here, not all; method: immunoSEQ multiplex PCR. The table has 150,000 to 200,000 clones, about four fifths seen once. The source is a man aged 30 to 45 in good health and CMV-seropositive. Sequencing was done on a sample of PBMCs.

The CDR3 DNA follows: TGTGCCAGCAGTTTCCGACAGGGTTTTATATACGAGCAGTACTTC. Amino acids: CASSFRQGFIYEQYF. The chain uses TRBV28 and TRBJ2-7, with 7 bases fitting TRBD1. This CDR3 is built from 15 residues. Germline assignment: CDR1 MDHEN and CDR2 SYDVKM. Trimming cost V 3 bases and J 4 bases; bases outside gene matches: 9. The entire variable domain, with the rest obtained from reference TRBV28 and TRBJ2-7, is as follows: DVKVTQSSRYLVKRTGEKVFLECVQDMDHENMFWYRQDPGLGLRLIYFSYDVKMKEKGDIPEGYSVSREKKERFSLILESASTNQTSMYLCASSFRQGFIYEQYFGPGTRLTVT.